This passage covers 18 T cell receptor beta chains from one sample sequenced in a study of monozygotic twins with cystic fibrosis. Profiling relied on immunoSEQ multiplex PCR, and the TCRdb table lists in-frame clones only, not all of them. The table records about 15,000 clones, about 88% of them present only once. Sequencing used blood. Source of these receptors: a boy younger than 18 with cystic fibrosis.

This clone has only a few counts. The chain joins TRBV18 to TRBJ1-1; D remains ambiguous. Trimming pared 2 bases from V and 1 base from J, leaving 23 bases between. The CDR3 runs 19 residues. Germline V lookup: CDR1 KGHSH, CDR2 LQKENI. This chain's CDR3 is CASSPRPPGMSGPNTEAFF. As DNA, the CDR3 is TGTGCCAGCTCACCAAGACCGCCGGGAATGTCGGGTCCGAACACTGAAGCTTTCTTT.

This chain links TRBV30 with TRBJ2-1; D uncertain. Germline V gives CDR1 GTSNPN, CDR2 SVGIG (reference sequence). The CDR3 has 10 amino acids. V gave up 6 bases and J gave up 6 bases, with 6 bases separating them. CDR3 in amino acids: CACFGNEQFF. The CDR3 DNA is TGTGCCTGTTTCGGCAATGAGCAGTTCTTC.

The CDR3 loop is CASSPGGASTDTQYF. The CDR3 nucleotides are TGTGCCAGCAGCCCCGGCGGCGCTAGCACAGATACGCAGTATTTT. V is TRBV9 and J is TRBJ2-3; D remains ambiguous. The CDR3 runs 15 residues. Germline V gene data show CDR1 as SGDLS and CDR2 as YYNGEE. Trimming removed 4 bases at V and 0 bases at J, with 12 bases between.

In this sample, this clone turned up a few times. The chain has TRBV2 and TRBJ1-6; tentatively, D is TRBD1 (5 bases). V was clipped by 2 bases and J by 0 bases, with 8 bases between them. The germline V gene has CDR1 SNHLY and CDR2 FYNNEI. CDR3 size: 16 residues. CDR3 nucleotide sequence: TGTGCCAGCAGTGAACGCCAGGGCTCCTATAATTCACCCCTCCACTTT. Translated, it gives CASSERQGSYNSPLHF.

In its sample, this clone was seen a few times. This chain joins TRBV6-5 and TRBJ1-1; 7 bases align to TRBD1. Germline V gene lookup returns CDR1 MNHEY and CDR2 SVGAGI. The V segment lost 0 bases and the J segment 11 bases; nucleotides outside the gene matches: 15. The CDR3 sequence is 16 residues long. The DNA for the CDR3 is TGTGCCAGCAGTTACTCGACAGGGACGGCGGGGTTAACTGCTTTCTTT. It yields the protein CASSYSTGTAGLTAFF.

This chain links TRBV29-1 with TRBJ1-1, with 10 positions matching TRBD1. Germline lookup yields CDR1 SQVTM and CDR2 ANQGSEA. The CDR3 loop spans 15 amino acids. V lost 6 bases and J lost 4; bases outside the gene matches: 11. The CDR3 is CSVLRDRGRSTEAFF. The CDR3 coding sequence is TGCAGCGTCCTCCGGGACAGGGGACGGAGCACTGAAGCTTTCTTT.

This clone was seen more than once but under ten times. This chain connects TRBV4-1 to TRBJ1-2; D perhaps matches TRBD1 (5 bases). The CDR3 is made up of 14 amino acids. The germline CDR1 and CDR2 sequences are MGHRA and YSYEKL. With 4 bases removed from V and 6 bases from J, the gap between germline ends came to 15 bases. The CDR3: CASSPRIAGDGYTF. The CDR3 coding sequence is TGCGCCAGCAGCCCCCGGATAGCGGGGGATGGCTACACCTTC.

The rearrangement uses TRBV30 and TRBJ2-5, with 9 nucleotides matching TRBD1. The J call is in doubt because the DNA end fits TRBJ2-7 better. This CDR3 contains 14 residues. Germline values: CDR1 GTSNPN, CDR2 SVGIG (reference sequence). The CDR3 region is CAWSPGQGWVEQYF. CDR3 coding DNA: TGTGCCTGGAGCCCGGGACAGGGTTGGGTCGAGCAGTACTTC.

Turning to this clone: The DNA is omitted, as the CDR3 cannot be located on it reliably, and the CDR3 follows TCRdb's listing. The rearrangement uses TRBV6-1 and TRBJ1-2; the DNA was not used to check the table's D call, TRBD1. The CDR3 totals 13 residues, both ends included. Looked up from germline, CDR1 is MNHNS and CDR2 is SASEGT. CDR3 loop: CASSILAGYGYTF.

As for this clone: One junction end disagrees with the germline gene, perhaps due to a read error. V gene TRBV7-7 combines with J gene TRBJ2-5, with D perhaps given as TRBD1 or TRBD2 (6 bases each). Germline assignment: CDR1 SSHAT and CDR2 FNYEAQ (reference sequence). The CDR3 contains 16 residues. CDR3 protein: CASSPRPRGPGETQYF. As DNA, the CDR3 is TGTGCTAGCAGCCCAAGGCCCCGGGGGCCCGGAGAGACCCAGTACTTC. Complete variable domain (other parts from reference TRBV7-7 and TRBJ2-5): GAGVSQSPRYKVTKRGQDVTLRCDPISSHATLYWYQQALGQGPEFLTYFNYEAQPDKSGLPSDRFSAERPEGSISTLTIQRTEQRDSAMYRCASSPRPRGPGETQYFGPGTRLLVL.

V and J are TRBV5-5 and TRBJ1-2, with D possibly TRBD1 on 5 matching bases. This CDR3 has 15 amino acids. Germline V gene lookup returns CDR1 SGHKS and CDR2 YYEKEE (reference sequence). Trimming stripped 1 base from V and 7 bases from J, with 17 bases between. The CDR3 DNA sequence: TGTGCCAGCAGCTTGAGAAGGGGCGAATCGGGTGGCTACACCTTC. Its protein is CASSLRRGESGGYTF. Full variable domain (outside the CDR3, taken from reference TRBV5-5 and TRBJ1-2): DAGVTQSPTHLIKTRGQQVTLRCSPISGHKSVSWYQQVLGQGPQFIFQYYEKEERGRGNFPDRFSARQFPNYSSELNVNALLLGDSALYLCASSLRRGESGGYTFGSGTRLTVV.

This rearrangement joins TRBV2 to TRBJ2-7, with 7 positions matching TRBD1. The CDR3 runs to 15 residues. The germline V gene encodes CDR1 SNHLY and CDR2 FYNNEI. The trim removed 4 bases at V and 3 bases at J, leaving 9 bases unmatched. The CDR3 sequence: CASSGGTAIFYEQYF. CDR3 sequence (DNA): TGTGCCAGCAGTGGGGGGACAGCCATATTCTACGAGCAGTACTTC.

The V gene is TRBV25-1, the J gene TRBJ2-2; TRBD1 might be the D (5 bases). The V gene lost 6 bases and the J gene lost 3 bases, with 8 bases spanning the gap. CDR1 is MGHDK and CDR2 is SYGVNS in the germline V gene. The CDR3 runs to 13 residues. The DNA for the CDR3 is TGTGCCAGCAGCCCACAGGACACCGGGGAGCTGTTTTTT. This codes for CASSPQDTGELFF.

Only one count was recorded for this clone. CDR3 residues: CASSQPRTDPIFQQYF. CDR3 nucleotide sequence: TGTGCCAGCAGCCAACCCCGGACAGATCCCATTTTCCAGCAGTACTTC. The chain combines TRBV28 with TRBJ2-7, with a tentative D call TRBD1 (6 bases). The CDR3 is 16 residues long. Germline-derived CDR1 and CDR2 are MDHEN and SYDVKM. With 6 bases removed from V and 8 bases from J, the gap between germline ends came to 26 bases. Full variable domain (outside the CDR3, taken from reference TRBV28 and TRBJ2-7): DVKVTQSSRYLVKRTGEKVFLECVQDMDHENMFWYRQDPGLGLRLIYFSYDVKMKEKGDIPEGYSVSREKKERFSLILESASTNQTSMYLCASSQPRTDPIFQQYFGPGTRLTVT.

The CDR3 sequence: CASSLGLRLAGSYEQYF. The CDR3 coding sequence is TGCGCCAGCAGCTTGGGGCTCAGACTAGCGGGGTCCTACGAGCAGTACTTC. The chain couples TRBV5-1 to TRBJ2-7; 11 bases are a match to TRBD2. Germline loops: CDR1 SGHRS, CDR2 YFSETQ. V gave up 0 bases and J gave up 1 base; unmatched junction bases: 6. The CDR3 contains 17 residues.

The chain uses TRBV15 and TRBJ2-5; D uncertain. The CDR3 covers 12 residues. Trimming left V 0 bases short and J 5 bases short, with 4 bases between. CDR1 and CDR2 (germline): LNHNV, YYDKDF (reference sequence). Written as DNA, the CDR3 is TGTGCCACCAGCAGAGATATGGAGACCCAGTACTTC. The encoded protein is CATSRDMETQYF.

The rearrangement joins TRBV7-9 to TRBJ2-7; 8 positions agree with TRBD1. Germline CDR1 is SEHNR and CDR2 is FQNEAQ (reference sequence). Trimming cost V 8 bases and J 2 bases; bases outside gene matches: 8. The CDR3 loop spans 14 amino acids. The CDR3 sequence is CASGNRGSPYEQYF. CDR3 in DNA: TGTGCCAGCGGCAACAGGGGGTCCCCCTACGAGCAGTACTTC.

There are a few counts of this clone. The chain uses TRBV5-1 and TRBJ1-2; 8 bases agree with TRBD1. CDR3 length equals 15 residues. J was trimmed by 3 bases and V by 4 bases; bases with no gene match: 8. The germline V gene encodes CDR1 SGHRS and CDR2 YFSETQ. CDR3 coding DNA: TGCGCCAGCAGCCCCGGACAGGGAAGGGACTATGGCTACACCTTC. It yields the protein CASSPGQGRDYGYTF.